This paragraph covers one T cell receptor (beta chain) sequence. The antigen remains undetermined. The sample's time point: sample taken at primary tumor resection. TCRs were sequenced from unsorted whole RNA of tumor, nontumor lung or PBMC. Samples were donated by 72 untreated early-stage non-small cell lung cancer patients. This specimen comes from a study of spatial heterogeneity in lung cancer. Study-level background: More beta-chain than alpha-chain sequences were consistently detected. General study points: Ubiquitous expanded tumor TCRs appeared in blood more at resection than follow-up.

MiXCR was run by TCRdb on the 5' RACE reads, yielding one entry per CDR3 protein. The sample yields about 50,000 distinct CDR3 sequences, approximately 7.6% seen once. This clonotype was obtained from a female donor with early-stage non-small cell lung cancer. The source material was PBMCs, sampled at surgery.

This CDR3 reads CASRASGTNEKLFF. The CDR3, as DNA: TGCGCCAGCAGGGCGAGCGGGACTAATGAAAAACTGTTTTTT. V gene TRBV5-1 combines with J gene TRBJ1-4, with D unclear. Germline values: CDR1 SGHRS, CDR2 YFSETQ. The CDR3 sequence is 14 residues long. V lost 5 bases and J 2 bases, leaving 10 bases between the germline ends.